A selection of T cell receptor beta chains follows, all from one sample in a study of cytomegalovirus exposure and HLA in healthy donors. Here immunoSEQ multiplex PCR was the method, and the copy in TCRdb shows in-frame clones only, minus some. The sample lists about 120,000 clones; around 74% were seen once. Sequenced sample: PBMCs. The source is a man in his sixties in good health and CMV-seropositive. Each CDR3 is given with its conserved first and last residue. Each record gives: V gene, J gene, clone size, D gene, CDR3 protein, CDR3 DNA. The D gene is left open where the match is weak. A row's size may be missing; if present it is once, few, many or a size class.

v_gene: TRBV6-6
j_gene: TRBJ1-5
abundance: few
d_gene: NA
CDR3aa: CASMGGVSNQPQHF
CDR3nt: TGTGCCAGCATGGGCGGGGTGAGCAATCAGCCCCAGCATTTT

v_gene: TRBV5-1
j_gene: TRBJ2-7
abundance: once
d_gene: TRBD1
CDR3aa: CASSLRTGGDEQYF
CDR3nt: TGCGCCAGCAGCTTGCGTACAGGGGGCGACGAGCAGTACTTC

v_gene: TRBV28
j_gene: TRBJ2-7
abundance: NA
d_gene: NA
CDR3aa: CASSFPLGQIRYEQYF
CDR3nt: TGTGCCAGCAGTTTCCCCCTTGGACAGATCCGCTACGAGCAGTACTTC

v_gene: TRBV5-5
j_gene: TRBJ2-2
abundance: NA
d_gene: TRBD1
CDR3aa: CASSPPGQGNTGELFF
CDR3nt: TGTGCCAGCAGCCCCCCGGGACAGGGTAACACCGGGGAGCTGTTTTTT

v_gene: TRBV10-3
j_gene: TRBJ2-3
abundance: NA
d_gene: TRBD2
CDR3aa: CAISAGGADTQYF
CDR3nt: TGTGCCATCAGTGCGGGGGGGGCAGATACGCAGTATTTT

v_gene: TRBV6-1
j_gene: TRBJ2-5
abundance: NA
d_gene: TRBD2
CDR3aa: CASSEKFRGLADQETQYF
CDR3nt: TGTGCCAGCAGTGAAAAGTTTAGGGGACTAGCGGATCAAGAGACCCAGTACTTC

v_gene: TRBV10-1
j_gene: TRBJ2-2
abundance: NA
d_gene: NA
CDR3aa: CASSTTRNTGELFF
CDR3nt: TGCGCCAGCAGTACCACACGGAACACCGGGGAGCTGTTTTTT

v_gene: TRBV5-1
j_gene: TRBJ1-1
abundance: NA
d_gene: NA
CDR3aa: CASSLQMNTEAFF
CDR3nt: TGCGCCAGCAGCTTACAGATGAACACTGAAGCTTTCTTT

v_gene: TRBV11-2
j_gene: TRBJ2-1
abundance: NA
d_gene: TRBD2
CDR3aa: CASSPTSGGYNEQFF
CDR3nt: TGTGCCAGCAGCCCGACTAGCGGGGGCTACAATGAGCAGTTCTTC

v_gene: TRBV2
j_gene: TRBJ2-1
abundance: NA
d_gene: NA
CDR3aa: CAIRISDPSPYYNEQFF
CDR3nt: TGTGCGATCAGGATTAGTGATCCCAGCCCCTACTACAATGAGCAGTTCTTC

v_gene: TRBV18
j_gene: TRBJ2-7
abundance: NA
d_gene: TRBD2
CDR3aa: CASSPAGGDHEQYF
CDR3nt: TGTGCCAGCTCACCAGCGGGAGGGGACCACGAGCAGTACTTC

v_gene: TRBV5-5
j_gene: TRBJ1-6
abundance: NA
d_gene: NA
CDR3aa: CASSLVLSGESPLHF
CDR3nt: TGTGCCAGCAGCTTAGTGCTCTCCGGAGAATCACCCCTCCACTTT

v_gene: TRBV5-1
j_gene: TRBJ1-1
abundance: NA
d_gene: NA
CDR3aa: CASSLVISNTEAFF
CDR3nt: TGCGCCAGCAGCTTGGTTATTTCGAACACTGAAGCTTTCTTT

v_gene: TRBV18
j_gene: TRBJ2-7
abundance: NA
d_gene: TRBD1
CDR3aa: CASSRDRVANEQYF
CDR3nt: TGTGCCAGCTCACGGGACAGGGTGGCCAACGAGCAGTACTTC

v_gene: TRBV6-5
j_gene: TRBJ2-3
abundance: few
d_gene: NA
CDR3aa: CASSSDRDTQYF
CDR3nt: TGTGCCAGCAGTTCCGACAGGGATACGCAGTATTTT

v_gene: TRBV18
j_gene: TRBJ2-7
abundance: once
d_gene: NA
CDR3aa: CASSPGRGQPYEQYF
CDR3nt: TGTGCCAGCTCACCCGGGCGGGGACAGCCCTACGAGCAGTACTTC

v_gene: TRBV7-9
j_gene: TRBJ1-2
abundance: NA
d_gene: TRBD1
CDR3aa: CASSAHGQGGVYTF
CDR3nt: TGTGCCAGCAGCGCCCACGGACAGGGCGGCGTCTACACCTTC

v_gene: TRBV6-1
j_gene: TRBJ2-4
abundance: NA
d_gene: TRBD2
CDR3aa: CASSLAGFVNIQYF
CDR3nt: TGTGCCAGCTCACTAGCGGGATTTGTAAACATTCAGTACTTC

v_gene: TRBV5-1
j_gene: TRBJ1-1
abundance: NA
d_gene: NA
CDR3aa: CASSLKDREIGEAFF
CDR3nt: TGCGCCAGCAGCTTGAAAGACAGAGAGATCGGTGAAGCTTTCTTT

v_gene: TRBV10-3
j_gene: TRBJ2-7
abundance: NA
d_gene: TRBD1
CDR3aa: CAISGRTGVGYEQYF
CDR3nt: TGTGCCATCAGTGGGAGGACAGGGGTGGGCTACGAGCAGTACTTC

v_gene: TRBV10-3
j_gene: TRBJ1-5
abundance: NA
d_gene: NA
CDR3aa: CAISESGGNQPQHF
CDR3nt: TGTGCCATCAGTGAGTCGGGAGGCAATCAGCCCCAGCATTTT

v_gene: TRBV6-1
j_gene: TRBJ2-1
abundance: NA
d_gene: TRBD2
CDR3aa: CAGSGRGSSYNEQFF
CDR3nt: TGTGCCGGGAGCGGGAGGGGGAGCTCCTACAATGAGCAGTTCTTC

v_gene: TRBV19
j_gene: TRBJ2-1
abundance: NA
d_gene: TRBD2
CDR3aa: CASSRLAGIYNEQFF
CDR3nt: TGTGCCAGTAGTAGACTAGCGGGAATCTACAATGAGCAGTTCTTC

v_gene: TRBV10-1
j_gene: TRBJ2-5
abundance: NA
d_gene: NA
CDR3aa: CASSRGSGGARETQYF
CDR3nt: TGCGCCAGCAGTAGGGGTTCGGGCGGAGCTCGGGAGACCCAGTACTTC

v_gene: TRBV14
j_gene: TRBJ1-1
abundance: NA
d_gene: NA
CDR3aa: CASSRQKNTEAFF
CDR3nt: TGTGCCAGCAGCCGACAGAAGAACACTGAAGCTTTCTTT

v_gene: TRBV9
j_gene: TRBJ2-2
abundance: NA
d_gene: NA
CDR3aa: CASSARLNTGELFF
CDR3nt: TGTGCCAGCAGCGCCAGATTGAACACCGGGGAGCTGTTTTTT

v_gene: TRBV9
j_gene: TRBJ1-6
abundance: NA
d_gene: TRBD1
CDR3aa: CASSVTGEGSPLHF
CDR3nt: TGTGCCAGCAGCGTTACAGGGGAAGGCTCACCCCTCCACTTT

v_gene: TRBV7-8
j_gene: TRBJ2-7
abundance: NA
d_gene: TRBD2
CDR3aa: CASSPRTSGRRSYEQYF
CDR3nt: TGTGCCAGCAGCCCCCGGACTAGCGGGAGAAGGTCCTACGAGCAGTACTTC

v_gene: TRBV7-3
j_gene: TRBJ2-1
abundance: NA
d_gene: TRBD2
CDR3aa: CASSPLSGGAGEQFF
CDR3nt: TGTGCCAGCAGCCCCCTCAGCGGGGGGGCTGGCGAGCAGTTCTTC

v_gene: TRBV5-6
j_gene: TRBJ1-6
abundance: NA
d_gene: NA
CDR3aa: CASSLLGQESPLHF
CDR3nt: TGTGCCAGCAGCTTGCTGGGGCAGGAATCACCCCTCCACTTT

v_gene: TRBV7-9
j_gene: TRBJ1-5
abundance: once
d_gene: TRBD1
CDR3aa: CASSPLGGQGYQPQHF
CDR3nt: TGTGCCAGCAGCCCACTGGGGGGACAGGGTTATCAGCCCCAGCATTTT

v_gene: TRBV28
j_gene: TRBJ1-1
abundance: NA
d_gene: TRBD1
CDR3aa: CASSPRGQSMNTEAFF
CDR3nt: TGTGCCAGCAGCCCTAGGGGACAGAGCATGAACACTGAAGCTTTCTTT

v_gene: TRBV19
j_gene: TRBJ1-2
abundance: NA
d_gene: NA
CDR3aa: CATTMEVLWDGYTF
CDR3nt: TGTGCCACAACCATGGAGGTTCTCTGGGATGGCTACACCTTC

v_gene: TRBV5-1
j_gene: TRBJ1-1
abundance: NA
d_gene: NA
CDR3aa: CASSSRVQTGNTEAFF
CDR3nt: TGCGCCAGCAGCTCCAGGGTCCAAACGGGGAACACTGAAGCTTTCTTT

v_gene: TRBV28
j_gene: TRBJ2-7
abundance: few
d_gene: TRBD2
CDR3aa: CASSFAGGSNEQYF
CDR3nt: TGTGCCAGCAGTTTTGCGGGGGGTAGCAACGAGCAGTACTTC

v_gene: TRBV13
j_gene: TRBJ2-7
abundance: NA
d_gene: TRBD1
CDR3aa: CASSFGNRGNEQYF
CDR3nt: TGTGCCAGCAGCTTTGGAAACAGGGGAAACGAGCAGTACTTC

v_gene: TRBV2
j_gene: TRBJ2-3
abundance: NA
d_gene: NA
CDR3aa: CASSDSYTDTQYF
CDR3nt: TGTGCCAGCAGTGACAGTTACACAGATACGCAGTATTTT

v_gene: TRBV7-3
j_gene: TRBJ2-1
abundance: NA
d_gene: TRBD2
CDR3aa: CASSLSSGRANNEQFF
CDR3nt: TGTGCCAGCAGCCTAAGTAGCGGGAGGGCCAACAATGAGCAGTTCTTC

v_gene: TRBV4-1
j_gene: TRBJ1-3
abundance: NA
d_gene: NA
CDR3aa: CASSPPGLQNTIYF
CDR3nt: TGCGCCAGCAGCCCCCCAGGGCTACAAAACACCATATATTTT

v_gene: TRBV5-1
j_gene: TRBJ2-5
abundance: NA
d_gene: NA
CDR3aa: CASSRQGQETQYF
CDR3nt: TGCGCCAGCAGTAGGCAGGGCCAAGAGACCCAGTACTTC

v_gene: TRBV18
j_gene: TRBJ2-1
abundance: few
d_gene: TRBD2
CDR3aa: CASSPPVGTSGITIF
CDR3nt: TGTGCCAGCTCACCACCGGTTGGGACTAGCGGGATTACGATCTTC

v_gene: TRBV5-4
j_gene: TRBJ2-2
abundance: NA
d_gene: NA
CDR3aa: CASAFGTNTGELFF
CDR3nt: TGTGCCAGCGCATTCGGGACAAACACCGGGGAGCTGTTTTTT

v_gene: TRBV2
j_gene: TRBJ1-5
abundance: NA
d_gene: NA
CDR3aa: CASSSDFSNQPQHF
CDR3nt: TGTGCCAGCAGTTCAGACTTTAGCAATCAGCCCCAGCATTTT

v_gene: TRBV5-1
j_gene: TRBJ2-3
abundance: NA
d_gene: NA
CDR3aa: CASSYDRNTDTQYF
CDR3nt: TGCGCCAGCAGCTACGACAGAAACACAGATACGCAGTATTTT